The 19 T cell receptor beta chains listed next were all sequenced from one sample in a study of cytotoxic CD8 clonotypes in ibrutinib-treated CLL. TCRdb's copy holds only in-frame clones and misses some; the assay was immunoSEQ multiplex PCR. The data show approximately 92,000 clones, with 77% seen just once and around 23% held by the top ten. The material sequenced was PBMCs, taken after 24 months of ibrutinib treatment. All receptors derive from a human donor with chronic lymphocytic leukemia.

Worth noting for this clone: This CDR3 fails to terminate in the conserved phenylalanine or tryptophan, so it likely reflects a read error. The DNA is omitted, as the CDR3 cannot be located on it reliably, and the CDR3 follows TCRdb's listing. This chain connects TRBV25-1 to TRBJ1-1; TRBD1 was called by the table and not checked on the DNA. The V gene's germline CDR1 is MGHDK and CDR2 SYGVNS. The CDR3 length is 12 residues, termini included. The CDR3 is CASSATQGTPRI.

This chain links TRBV19 with TRBJ2-5; no definite D call. This CDR3 region has 13 residues. With 4 bases removed from V and 1 base from J, the gap between germline ends came to 7 bases. CDR1 LNHDA and CDR2 SQIVND come from the germline V gene (reference sequence). The chain's CDR3 is CASSRVTQETQYF. For the CDR3, the DNA is TGTGCCAGTAGTAGGGTCACCCAAGAGACCCAGTACTTC.

J is TRBJ1-1 and V is TRBV6-5; D not resolved. Trimming removed 6 bases at V and 0 bases at J, with 8 bases between. The CDR3 runs 13 residues. Germline loops: CDR1 MNHEY, CDR2 SVGAGI. The CDR3 spells CASSKGVNTEAFF. In DNA form, the CDR3 reads TGTGCCAGCAGCAAGGGAGTGAACACTGAAGCTTTCTTT.

The CDR3 loop reads CASSPMTDLNQPQHF. The CDR3, as DNA: TGTGCCAGCAGTCCCATGACTGATCTCAATCAGCCCCAGCATTTT. The chain employs TRBV6-1 and TRBJ1-5; D unresolved. Per germline, CDR1 MNHNS and CDR2 SASEGT. Trimming took 5 bases from V and 3 from J, leaving 14 bases between them. This CDR3 comprises 15 residues.

This clone was seen once. The J gene is TRBJ1-2, the V gene TRBV10-2; maybe TRBD1 (6 bases). The CDR3 totals 12 residues. Germline CDR1 WSHSY, CDR2 SAAADI. Trimming cost V 6 bases and J 3 bases, with 8 bases left between them. The CDR3 DNA is TGCGCCAGCAGAAGACAGGACTATGGCTACACCTTC. It codes for CASRRQDYGYTF.

This sequence joins TRBV5-5 and TRBJ1-4; no reliable D call. Germline lookup yields CDR1 SGHKS and CDR2 YYEKEE (reference sequence). V was trimmed by 2 bases and J by 5 bases, leaving 10 bases between them. This CDR3 has 14 residues. The CDR3 region is CASSFESRNEKLFF. The DNA of the CDR3 is TGTGCCAGCAGCTTTGAGTCCCGGAATGAAAAACTGTTTTTT.

This clone has only one observation. The chain joins TRBV28 to TRBJ1-2, with D hard to call. The V end was cut by 5 bases, the J end by 0 bases, with 7 bases between. From germline, CDR1 is MDHEN and CDR2 SYDVKM. The CDR3 runs 13 residues. CDR3 region: CASSANPNYGYTF. CDR3 sequence (DNA): TGTGCCAGCAGTGCAAACCCTAACTATGGCTACACCTTC.

This clone was detected once. This chain joins TRBV19 and TRBJ2-7, with 10 bases lining up with TRBD2. With V trimmed by 4 bases and J by 6 bases, 6 bases remained unmatched. From germline, CDR1 is LNHDA and CDR2 SQIVND (reference sequence). The CDR3 has 14 amino acids. CDR3 loop: CASSTSGSFSEQYF. Written as DNA, the CDR3 is TGTGCCAGTAGTACTAGCGGGAGTTTTAGCGAGCAGTACTTC.

The chain's CDR3 is CASSLAPSLYGYTF. The CDR3 coding sequence is TGTGCCAGCAGCTTAGCTCCCAGTCTCTATGGCTACACCTTC. The chain links TRBV7-6 to TRBJ1-2; D is unresolved. V was shortened by 0 bases and J by 4 bases, with 9 bases between the two germline ends. Germline V lookup: CDR1 SGHVS, CDR2 FNYEAQ. There are 14 residues in the CDR3.

The gene calls are TRBV6-5 and TRBJ2-1, with D unclear. The CDR3 runs 15 residues. CDR1 is MNHEY and CDR2 is SVGAGI in the germline V gene. V was clipped by 5 bases and J by 0 bases, with 11 bases between them. The CDR3 sequence is CASSRVGISYNEQFF. For the CDR3, the DNA is TGTGCCAGCAGTCGGGTTGGGATCTCCTACAATGAGCAGTTCTTC.

The V gene is TRBV23-1, the J gene TRBJ1-4; 8 nucleotides agree with TRBD1. TRBV23-1 is noted as an ORF with a role that remains uncertain. V dropped 3 bases and J dropped 9; count of bases not matched to a gene: 0. CDR3 size: 12 residues. CDR3 coding DNA: TGCGCCAGCAGTCACAGGGGGCAAAAACTGTTTTTT. This encodes CASSHRGQKLFF.

The V gene is TRBV4-1, the J gene TRBJ2-1; 8 bases line up with TRBD2. CDR1 is MGHRA, CDR2 YSYEKL, per germline. V dropped 4 bases and J dropped 6; count of bases not matched to a gene: 14. The CDR3 is 17 amino acids. The CDR3 sequence is CASSPLFASLAGNEQFF. CDR3 nucleotide sequence: TGCGCCAGCAGCCCTCTATTCGCTAGTCTAGCGGGCAATGAGCAGTTCTTC.

This clone was picked up a small number of times. The chain recombines TRBV20-1 with TRBJ1-2; D is possibly TRBD1 (6 bases). The CDR3 runs to 11 residues. V was trimmed by 5 bases and J by 3 bases, leaving 7 bases between them. Germline-derived CDR1 and CDR2 are DFQATT and SNEGSKA (reference sequence). The CDR3 reads CSASGDYGYTF. CDR3 nucleotides: TGCAGTGCTTCAGGGGACTATGGCTACACCTTC.

The rearrangement uses TRBV5-1 and TRBJ2-7; D is possibly TRBD1 (5 bases). The CDR3 spans 19 residues. Deletions cut 1 base from V and 0 bases from J, with 23 bases between. CDR1 is SGHRS, CDR2 YFSETQ, per germline. The CDR3 DNA follows: TGCGCCAGCAGCTTGTCGCGGCAGGGCATCACCCAAAGCTCCTACGAGCAGTACTTC. Translation gives CASSLSRQGITQSSYEQYF.

This clone has more than one count but fewer than ten. The CDR3 spells CASQPQGGEKLFF. CDR3 nucleotide sequence: TGTGCCAGTCAACCACAGGGTGGTGAAAAACTGTTTTTT. The chain combines TRBV2 with TRBJ1-4; D might be TRBD1 (6 bases). Germline values: CDR1 SNHLY, CDR2 FYNNEI. V lost 9 bases, J lost 7 bases, and 15 bases lay in between. The CDR3 has 13 residues.

This clone appeared once. V is TRBV10-2 and J is TRBJ2-1, with D perhaps TRBD2 (6 bases). Germline lookup yields CDR1 WSHSY and CDR2 SAAADI. The length of the CDR3 is 15 residues. Trimming shortened V by 4 bases and J by 5 bases, and 15 bases separated the two germline ends. CDR3 sequence: CASSVPEGSHNEQFF. The DNA for the CDR3 is TGCGCCAGCAGTGTGCCGGAGGGATCACACAATGAGCAGTTCTTC.

V gene TRBV11-2 combines with J gene TRBJ1-1; 11 bases agree with TRBD1. CDR3 length: 14 residues. Germline V gene lookup returns CDR1 SGHAT and CDR2 FQNNGV. After removal of 5 bases from V and 2 bases from J, the junction contained 1 base not matched to a gene. The CDR3 nucleotides read TGTGCCAGCAGCGGACAGGGGGCCAACACTGAAGCTTTCTTT. Amino acid sequence: CASSGQGANTEAFF.

The chain is built from TRBV19 and TRBJ2-7; 7 nucleotides agree with TRBD2. Trimming cost V 4 bases and J 12 bases; bases outside gene matches: 18. The length of the CDR3 is 15 residues. Germline CDR1 reads LNHDA; CDR2 reads SQIVND (reference sequence). For the CDR3, the DNA is TGTGCCAGTAGTACCCGACTGGGAGGGGTAAACGGACGGTACTTC. Translating it yields CASSTRLGGVNGRYF.

The rearrangement uses TRBV28 and TRBJ1-1; TRBD1 is a possible D gene (5 bases). V was pared by 8 bases and J by 5 bases, with 15 bases between. CDR1 is MDHEN and CDR2 is SYDVKM in the germline V gene. The CDR3 length is 13 residues. The CDR3 DNA reads as TGTGCCAGCCTTCTCGGTGGGGGAACTGAAGCTTTCTTT. Translation gives CASLLGGGTEAFF. The variable domain in full, with the rest retrieved from reference TRBV28 and TRBJ1-1, is DVKVTQSSRYLVKRTGEKVFLECVQDMDHENMFWYRQDPGLGLRLIYFSYDVKMKEKGDIPEGYSVSREKKERFSLILESASTNQTSMYLCASLLGGGTEAFFGQGTRLTVV.